These T cell receptor beta chains were read from a single sample in a study of T cell repertoires in cytomegalovirus infection. Using its own MiXCR run on the reads, TCRdb lists one record per CDR3 protein. The sample shows fewer than 1,000,000 distinct CDR3 sequences, roughly 30% of them seen only once. Their cognate antigens are unknown. This material consisted of cultured CD8+ T cells from PBMCs, taken from culture after CMV antigen stimulation. These receptors were taken from a human donor in good health (CMV status not recorded). Some clones in this sample may be carry-over from other donors' samples. The CDR3 runs from the conserved cysteine through the conserved F or W. A D gene is named only where the DNA matches it firmly. Clone size is given for some rows only: seen once, a few or many times, or a class if the clone is expanded.

J gene: TRBJ2-3
D gene: TRBD2
V gene: TRBV6-4
clone size: NA
CDR3 DNA: TGTGCCAGCAGTGAAAGGCGGGGGGGCACAGATACGCAGTATTTT
CDR3 protein: CASSERRGGTDTQYF

J gene: TRBJ2-1
D gene: NA
V gene: TRBV20-1
clone size: NA
CDR3 DNA: TGCAGTGAGGCCTACGAATACAATGAGCAGTTCTTC
CDR3 protein: CSEAYEYNEQFF

J gene: TRBJ1-1
D gene: NA
V gene: TRBV7-8
clone size: few
CDR3 DNA: TGTGCCAGCAGCAAATCTTTCCACCTTTCAGGGGTGGTAAACACTGAAGCTTTCTTT
CDR3 protein: CASSKSFHLSGVVNTEAFF

J gene: TRBJ2-1
D gene: NA
V gene: TRBV28
clone size: NA
CDR3 DNA: TGTGCCAGCAGCCTCCCGAGGAGACTCCTCTCCAATGAGCAGTTCTTC
CDR3 protein: CASSLPRRLLSNEQFF

J gene: TRBJ1-1
D gene: NA
V gene: TRBV12-3/TRBV12-4
clone size: few
CDR3 DNA: TGTGCCAGCAGTTTTCTTGAACAGGATCCGCTTAACACTGAAGCTTTCTTT
CDR3 protein: CASSFLEQDPLNTEAFF

J gene: TRBJ2-5
D gene: TRBD2
V gene: TRBV6-2/TRBV6-3
clone size: NA
CDR3 DNA: TGTGCCAGCAGCCCCAGGGGACTAGCGGGTGGCCAAGAGACCCAGTACTTC
CDR3 protein: CASSPRGLAGGQETQYF

J gene: TRBJ1-2
D gene: NA
V gene: TRBV9
clone size: NA
CDR3 DNA: TGTGCCAGCAGCGGGCCTGGCTACACCTTC
CDR3 protein: CASSGPGYTF

J gene: TRBJ1-2
D gene: NA
V gene: TRBV7-2
clone size: many
CDR3 DNA: TGTGCCAGCAGCTCCAGCGGAGACAGCTTTACTTACTATGGCTACACCTTC
CDR3 protein: CASSSSGDSFTYYGYTF

J gene: TRBJ2-3
D gene: NA
V gene: TRBV7-9
clone size: NA
CDR3 DNA: TGTGCCAGCAGCTTATTGATAGCAGGGCACTCAGATACGCAGTATTTT
CDR3 protein: CASSLLIAGHSDTQYF

J gene: TRBJ1-6
D gene: NA
V gene: TRBV4-1
clone size: few
CDR3 DNA: TGCGCCAGCAGCCAAGATTGGGTCAATCGGGGAGTCTCCTATAATTCACCCCTCCACTTT
CDR3 protein: CASSQDWVNRGVSYNSPLHF

J gene: TRBJ1-4
D gene: NA
V gene: TRBV7-2
clone size: many
CDR3 DNA: TGTGCCAGCAGCTTAGTTAATGAAAAACTGTTTTTT
CDR3 protein: CASSLVNEKLFF

J gene: TRBJ1-5
D gene: NA
V gene: TRBV11-2
clone size: NA
CDR3 DNA: TGTGCCAGCAGCTTATGGAGGGAGTCATCCCGCTCCCAACCTCAGCCCCAGCATTTT
CDR3 protein: CASSLWRESSRSQPQPQHF

J gene: TRBJ2-4
D gene: NA
V gene: TRBV6-5
clone size: NA
CDR3 DNA: TGTGCCAGCAGTTACTCGGGGGGCGCAGGAAACATTCAGTACTTC
CDR3 protein: CASSYSGGAGNIQYF

J gene: TRBJ1-2
D gene: TRBD1
V gene: TRBV19
clone size: NA
CDR3 DNA: TGTGCCAGTAGTATCCAGGACAGGGGGATCTATGGCTACACCTTC
CDR3 protein: CASSIQDRGIYGYTF

J gene: TRBJ1-1
D gene: NA
V gene: TRBV6-5
clone size: NA
CDR3 DNA: TGTGCCAGCAGTTACTCCCGCCCTTCAGTTGAAGCTTTCTTT
CDR3 protein: CASSYSRPSVEAFF

J gene: TRBJ2-5
D gene: NA
V gene: TRBV20-1
clone size: NA
CDR3 DNA: TGCAGTGCTAGTTCGTACGCGGGGCAAAGGCAAGAGACCCAGTACTTC
CDR3 protein: CSASSYAGQRQETQYF

J gene: TRBJ2-1
D gene: NA
V gene: TRBV13
clone size: NA
CDR3 DNA: TGTGCCAGCAGCTTAGTCGGGTCCCCGGGCTACAATGAGCAGTTCTTC
CDR3 protein: CASSLVGSPGYNEQFF

J gene: TRBJ2-2
D gene: TRBD1
V gene: TRBV7-6
clone size: many
CDR3 DNA: TGTGCCAGCAGCTCTAGTTACGGGACAGGGGCCAATCCGAACACCGGGGAGCTGTTTTTT
CDR3 protein: CASSSSYGTGANPNTGELFF

J gene: TRBJ2-1
D gene: NA
V gene: TRBV11-3
clone size: once
CDR3 DNA: TGTGCCAGCAGCCGAGCCTACCTTGGCGCCTACAATGAGCAGTTCTTC
CDR3 protein: CASSRAYLGAYNEQFF

J gene: TRBJ1-1
D gene: TRBD1
V gene: TRBV19
clone size: NA
CDR3 DNA: TGTGCCAGTACCCTGACAGGGACGAACACTGAAGCTTTCTTT
CDR3 protein: CASTLTGTNTEAFF

J gene: TRBJ2-3
D gene: NA
V gene: TRBV6-6
clone size: NA
CDR3 DNA: TGTGCCAGCGGTCTAGCATCAGATACGCAGTATTTT
CDR3 protein: CASGLASDTQYF

J gene: TRBJ2-2
D gene: TRBD1
V gene: TRBV7-3
clone size: many
CDR3 DNA: TGTGCCAGCAGCTTGTCCGGGACAGGGTTTTCCAGGGAGCTGTTTTTT
CDR3 protein: CASSLSGTGFSRELFF

J gene: TRBJ2-5
D gene: NA
V gene: TRBV12-3/TRBV12-4
clone size: NA
CDR3 DNA: TGTGCCAGCAGTAGAACAGGGGCGGGGGAGACCCAGTACTTC
CDR3 protein: CASSRTGAGETQYF

J gene: TRBJ2-7
D gene: NA
V gene: TRBV20-1
clone size: NA
CDR3 DNA: TGCAGTGCTAGAGATGCAGGTGGGACCTACGAGCAGTACTTC
CDR3 protein: CSARDAGGTYEQYF

J gene: TRBJ2-4
D gene: TRBD1
V gene: TRBV23-1
clone size: NA
CDR3 DNA: TGCGCCAGCAGCCACGGACGGGACAGGGTGCAAAACATTCAGTACTTC
CDR3 protein: CASSHGRDRVQNIQYF

J gene: TRBJ1-1
D gene: NA
V gene: TRBV10-3
clone size: NA
CDR3 DNA: TGTGCCATCAGGGCATCCGGACAGAACACTGAAGCTTTCTTT
CDR3 protein: CAIRASGQNTEAFF

J gene: TRBJ2-3
D gene: NA
V gene: TRBV10-1
clone size: few
CDR3 DNA: TGCGCCAGCAGTGAGTCGGGGCGGATCAGCACAGATACGCAGTATTTT
CDR3 protein: CASSESGRISTDTQYF

J gene: TRBJ1-1
D gene: NA
V gene: TRBV6-1
clone size: few
CDR3 DNA: TGTGCCAGCAGTTGGGGGGGTTTGGACACTGAAGCTTTCTTT
CDR3 protein: CASSWGGLDTEAFF

J gene: TRBJ2-3
D gene: TRBD2
V gene: TRBV6-2/TRBV6-3
clone size: many
CDR3 DNA: TGTGCCAGCAGTTACAACCCCGGGACTAGCGGGATCACAGATACGCAGTATTTT
CDR3 protein: CASSYNPGTSGITDTQYF

J gene: TRBJ2-7
D gene: TRBD1
V gene: TRBV12-5
clone size: NA
CDR3 DNA: TGTGCTAGTGGTCAACAGGGGCCCTCCTACGAGCAGTACTTC
CDR3 protein: CASGQQGPSYEQYF

J gene: TRBJ2-2
D gene: NA
V gene: TRBV19
clone size: few
CDR3 DNA: TGTGCCAGTAGTATCCCAGACAGACAGAACACCGGGGAGCTGTTTTTT
CDR3 protein: CASSIPDRQNTGELFF

J gene: TRBJ2-3
D gene: TRBD2
V gene: TRBV24-1
clone size: few
CDR3 DNA: TGTGCCACCAGTGATTTACTAGCGGGGAAGGCCGGCACAGATACGCAGTATTTT
CDR3 protein: CATSDLLAGKAGTDTQYF

J gene: TRBJ2-3
D gene: NA
V gene: TRBV7-9
clone size: NA
CDR3 DNA: TGTGCCAGCAGCTTAAGGGAGGCAGGTAGCACAGATACGCAGTATTTT
CDR3 protein: CASSLREAGSTDTQYF

J gene: TRBJ2-1
D gene: NA
V gene: TRBV19
clone size: NA
CDR3 DNA: TGTGCCAGTAAAAGGGGCTATGAGCAGTTCTTC
CDR3 protein: CASKRGYEQFF

J gene: TRBJ2-3
D gene: TRBD1
V gene: TRBV12-5
clone size: NA
CDR3 DNA: TGTGCTAGTGGTTCGGGACAGCCAACGCAGTATTTT
CDR3 protein: CASGSGQPTQYF

J gene: TRBJ1-1
D gene: NA
V gene: TRBV5-4
clone size: NA
CDR3 DNA: TGTGCCAGCAGCCTGTGGACGGATTTAAACACTGAAGCTTTCTTT
CDR3 protein: CASSLWTDLNTEAFF